A single sample is the source of the 7 T cell receptor beta chains below, sequenced in a study of T-cell reconstitution after alpha-beta-depleted transplantation in children. The authors prepared the TCRbeta library with unique molecular identifiers. TCRdb passed the PCR reads through MiXCR, listing each CDR3 protein once. The table has 600,000 to 700,000 distinct CDR3 sequences, roughly 15% seen once. Here the sequenced sample was PBMCs from the stem cell graft donor, taken from the stem cell graft. Receptors originate from a human donor who donated a stem cell graft to a child with acute myeloid leukemia.

The rearrangement links TRBV9 to TRBJ1-1, with D uncertain. Deletions cut 0 bases from V and 5 bases from J, with 11 bases between. The CDR3 runs 14 residues. Looked up from germline, CDR1 is SGDLS and CDR2 is YYNGEE. For the CDR3, the DNA is TGTGCCAGCAGCGTAGGGGTTAAGAGGACTGAAGCTTTCTTT. This gives the protein CASSVGVKRTEAFF.

This clonotype came up a few times. The CDR3 DNA is TGTGCCAGCAGCTCGGCTGGGACAGGGAGATCCCAAGAGACCCAGTACTTC. Encoded protein: CASSSAGTGRSQETQYF. V and J are TRBV7-2 and TRBJ2-5; 9 nucleotides align to TRBD1. V lost 4 bases and J lost 1; bases outside the gene matches: 10. Per the germline V gene, CDR1 is SGHTA and CDR2 is FQGNSA. The CDR3 extends over 17 amino acids.

The sample holds a few counts of this clonotype. The rearrangement links TRBV12-3 or TRBV12-4 to TRBJ1-1; D is unclear. This CDR3 spans 16 amino acids. Trimming left V 5 bases short and J 2 bases short, with 18 bases between. The CDR3 DNA reads TGTGCCAGCAGTCTAAAACCGTCCTCACCAAACACTGAAGCTTTCTTT. As protein: CASSLKPSSPNTEAFF.

In its sample, this clonotype was seen a few times. The genes are TRBV20-1 and TRBJ2-7; 7 nucleotides agree with TRBD1. V lost 6 bases to trimming and J lost 6 bases; unmatched junction nucleotides: 14. CDR1 is DFQATT and CDR2 is SNEGSKA in the germline V gene (reference sequence). This CDR3 contains 14 residues. For the CDR3, the DNA is TGCAGTGCCAGGACCGGGACAGAAGTGGGCGAGCAGTACTTC. Its protein product is CSARTGTEVGEQYF.

This clonotype showed up just a few times. The chain joins TRBV25-1 to TRBJ1-2, with 9 bases lining up with TRBD1. This CDR3 comprises 18 residues. Losses at the gene ends were 0 bases for V and 2 bases for J; bases not matched to a gene: 10. CDR1 is MGHDK, CDR2 SYGVNS, per germline. The CDR3 DNA reads as TGTGCCAGCAGTGAATATATAACAGGGGGCGCCTTGAACTATGGCTACACCTTC. Its protein is CASSEYITGGALNYGYTF.

This clonotype was seen many times. CDR3 residues: CSALLGGGNQPQHF. DNA for the CDR3: TGCAGTGCCCTACTCGGCGGGGGCAATCAGCCCCAGCATTTT. The chain is built from TRBV20-1 and TRBJ1-5; no firm D call. Trimming removed 6 bases from V and 2 bases from J, with 14 bases in between. Germline assignment: CDR1 DFQATT and CDR2 SNEGSKA (reference sequence). This CDR3 region has 14 residues.

This clonotype was seen at least ten times. The gene calls are TRBV20-1 and TRBJ1-6, with 7 positions matching TRBD1. V dropped 6 bases and J dropped 9; count of bases not matched to a gene: 14. CDR1 DFQATT and CDR2 SNEGSKA come from the germline V gene (reference sequence). The CDR3 contains 15 residues. The chain's CDR3 is CSARPTGTVTSPLHF. For the CDR3, the DNA is TGCAGTGCCAGGCCAACCGGGACAGTAACTTCACCCCTCCACTTT.